Below, one T cell receptor (beta chain) is given with its context. Its antigen is unknown. PCR primers comprised 60 Vbeta and 13 Jbeta primers. Measured with immunoSEQ multiplex PCR; TCRdb has only the in-frame clones, and not every one. The sample holds roughly 180,000 clones, 60% to 85% seen once. This record belongs to a study of cytomegalovirus exposure and HLA in healthy donors. General study points: A previous analysis found most TCR beta V segments productive roughly 87% or roughly 30% of the time. Specificity for CMV antigens was confirmed in vitro for a few of the CMV-associated chains.

This sequence was found in a female donor in good health and CMV-seronegative. Sequencing was done on a sample of PBMCs.

CDR3 in amino acids: CASSLMGTTAPREQYF. The CDR3 DNA reads TGTGCCAGCAGCTTAATGGGTACGACAGCACCTCGCGAGCAGTACTTC. This chain joins TRBV7-8 and TRBJ2-7, with a weak D call TRBD1 (5 bases). Germline assignment: CDR1 SGHVS and CDR2 FQNEAQ. Trimming shortened V by 2 bases and J by 6 bases, and 20 bases separated the two germline ends. This CDR3 has 16 amino acids.